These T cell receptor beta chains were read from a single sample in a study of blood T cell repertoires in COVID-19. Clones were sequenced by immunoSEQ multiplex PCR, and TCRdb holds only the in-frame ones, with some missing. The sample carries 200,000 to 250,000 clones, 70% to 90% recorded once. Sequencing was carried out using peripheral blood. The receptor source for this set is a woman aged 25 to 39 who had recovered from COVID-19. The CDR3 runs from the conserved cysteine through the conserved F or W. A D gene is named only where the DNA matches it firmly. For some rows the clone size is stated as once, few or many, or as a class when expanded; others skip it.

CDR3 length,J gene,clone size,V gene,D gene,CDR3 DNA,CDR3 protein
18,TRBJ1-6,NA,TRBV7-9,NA,TGTGCCAGCAGCAACCTGGGGGCAGGGGATTTTTATAATTCACCCCTCCACTTT,CASSNLGAGDFYNSPLHF
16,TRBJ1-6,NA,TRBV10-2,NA,TGCGCCAGCAGCCGGTTCCAGAGTCCGGGGGATTCACCCCTCCACTTT,CASSRFQSPGDSPLHF
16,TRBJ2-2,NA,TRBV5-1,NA,TGCGCCAGCAGCCCTCCGCACCCCGGGAACACCGGGGAGCTGTTTTTT,CASSPPHPGNTGELFF
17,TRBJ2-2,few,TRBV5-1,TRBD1,TGCGCCAGCAGCCACAAAACAAGGGGGCAAAACACCGGGGAGCTGTTTTTT,CASSHKTRGQNTGELFF
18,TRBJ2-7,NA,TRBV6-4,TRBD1,TGTGCCAGCAACCGCCGGGCCGTGGGGACAGGTTTTGTCTACGAGCAGTACTTC,CASNRRAVGTGFVYEQYF
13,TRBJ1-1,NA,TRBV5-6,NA,TGTGCCAGCAACTTAAGGAAGGGGCGAGAAGCTTTCTTT,CASNLRKGREAFF
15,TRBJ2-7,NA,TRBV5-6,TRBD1,TGTGCCAGCAGCTACGGACAGGGCCGACACTACGAGCAGTACTTC,CASSYGQGRHYEQYF
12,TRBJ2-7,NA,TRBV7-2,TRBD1,TGTGCCAGCAGCCCGACAGGGAACGAGCAGTACTTC,CASSPTGNEQYF
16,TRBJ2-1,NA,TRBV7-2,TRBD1,TGTGCCAGCAGCTTAGCTGGAACCAGGGGGCTCAATGAGCAGTTCTTC,CASSLAGTRGLNEQFF
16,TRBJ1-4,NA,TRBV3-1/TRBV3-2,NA,TGTGCCAGCAGCCAAGGGGCGTTGACAGGCGGTGAAAAACTGTTTTTT,CASSQGALTGGEKLFF
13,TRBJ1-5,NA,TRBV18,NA,TGTGCCTCTACACAGGGTAGCAATCAGCCCCAGCATTTT,CASTQGSNQPQHF
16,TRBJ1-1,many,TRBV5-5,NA,TGTGCCAGCAGTTTGGGGACACTATCCATGAACACTGAAGCTTTCTTT,CASSLGTLSMNTEAFF
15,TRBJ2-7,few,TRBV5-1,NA,TGCGCCAGCTCCCAGGTCACTGGGGCCTCCTACGAGCAGTACTTC,CASSQVTGASYEQYF
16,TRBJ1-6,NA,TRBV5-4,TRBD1,TGTGCCAGCAGCTCCCTCACAGACAGGGTTAATTCACCCCTCCACTTT,CASSSLTDRVNSPLHF
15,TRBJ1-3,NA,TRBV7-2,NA,TGTGCCAGCAGCTTAGCGACAGGCTCTGGAAACACCATATATTTT,CASSLATGSGNTIYF
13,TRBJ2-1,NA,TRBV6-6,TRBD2,TGTGCCAGCAGCCTAGCGGGCATCCACGAGCAGTTCTTC,CASSLAGIHEQFF
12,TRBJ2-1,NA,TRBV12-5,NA,TGTGCTAGTGGTGCCGCGGTCCGGGGATTGATCTTC,CASGAAVRGLIF
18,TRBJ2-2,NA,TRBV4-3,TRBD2,TGCGCCAGCAGCCAAGATGTCTGGGATAGCGGGCCTTCCGGGGAGCTGTTTTTT,CASSQDVWDSGPSGELFF
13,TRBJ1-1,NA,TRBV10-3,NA,TGTGCCATCAGTGAGTCGGAGGGGACCGGAGCTTTCTTT,CAISESEGTGAFF
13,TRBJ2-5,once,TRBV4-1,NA,TGCGCCAGCGGCTCAGCGTACCAAGAGACCCAGTACTTC,CASGSAYQETQYF
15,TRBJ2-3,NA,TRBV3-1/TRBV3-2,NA,TGTGCCAGCAGTAAACGGGGTTCCGGCACAGATACGCAGTATTTT,CASSKRGSGTDTQYF
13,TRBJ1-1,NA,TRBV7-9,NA,TGTGCCAGCAGCTTAGGTGCGGGCACTGAAGCTTTCTTT,CASSLGAGTEAFF
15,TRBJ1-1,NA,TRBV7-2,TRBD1,TGTGCCAGCAGCTTATCCAATTCAGGGGGCGCTGAAGCTTTCTTT,CASSLSNSGGAEAFF
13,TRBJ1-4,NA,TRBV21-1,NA,TGTGCCAGCGGAGACAGGGTAGGGGAAAAACTGTTTTTT,CASGDRVGEKLFF
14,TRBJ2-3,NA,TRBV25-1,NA,TGTGCCAGCAGTGAAGGCGGGGTTACAGATACGCAGTATTTT,CASSEGGVTDTQYF
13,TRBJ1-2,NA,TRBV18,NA,TGTGCCAGCTCACCGTCGGACAGTCGGGGCTACACCTTC,CASSPSDSRGYTF
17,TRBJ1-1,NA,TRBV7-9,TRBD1,TGTGCCAGCAGCCCACCAAGGGGGCCGTTTCAGAACACTGAAGCTTTCTTT,CASSPPRGPFQNTEAFF
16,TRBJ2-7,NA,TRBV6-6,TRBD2,TGTGCCAGCAGTTACCCTACTAGCGGGACCTCCTACGAGCAGTACTTC,CASSYPTSGTSYEQYF
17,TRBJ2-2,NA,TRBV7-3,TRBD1,TGTGCCAGCAGCCCGATCGGGACAGGGGGCGCGCCCGGGGAGCTGTTTTTT,CASSPIGTGGAPGELFF
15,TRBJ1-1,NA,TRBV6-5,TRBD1,TGTGCCAGCAGTTACTCTGGACAGGGGACCACTGAAGCTTTCTTT,CASSYSGQGTTEAFF
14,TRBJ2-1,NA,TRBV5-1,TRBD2,TGCGCCAGCAGCTTGGCGGGGGGGAACAATGAGCAGTTCTTC,CASSLAGGNNEQFF
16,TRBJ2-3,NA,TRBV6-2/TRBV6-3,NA,TGTGCCAGCAGTATCCCCGGCGGTCCTAGCACAGATACGCAGTATTTT,CASSIPGGPSTDTQYF
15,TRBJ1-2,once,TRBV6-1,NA,TGTGCCAGCAGTGAGTTGGGCTCCTGGGACTATGGCTACACCTTC,CASSELGSWDYGYTF
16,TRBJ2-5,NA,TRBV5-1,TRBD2,TGCGCCAGCAGCTTGGTCCCGGGGGGAATCCAAGAGACCCAGTACTTC,CASSLVPGGIQETQYF
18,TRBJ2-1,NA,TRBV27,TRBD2,TGTGCCAGCAGTTTAAGGTCTCCGGGGGGGAGCGTATACAATGAGCAGTTCTTC,CASSLRSPGGSVYNEQFF
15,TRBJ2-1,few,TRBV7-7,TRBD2,TGTGCCAGCAGCGCATCTAGCGGGGGGGCATATGAGCAGTTCTTC,CASSASSGGAYEQFF
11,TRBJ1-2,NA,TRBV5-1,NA,TGCGCCAGCAGCTTCAGGGGAAGCTACACCTTC,CASSFRGSYTF
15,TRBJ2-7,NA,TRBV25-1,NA,TGTGCCAGCAGTGAATCGGCAGGGCCGCCCTACGAGCAGTACTTC,CASSESAGPPYEQYF
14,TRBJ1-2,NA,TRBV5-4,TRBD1,TGTGCCAGCAGAAGGACAGGGGGACACTATGGCTACACCTTC,CASRRTGGHYGYTF
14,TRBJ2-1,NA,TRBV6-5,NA,TGTGCCAGCAGTTTGGGCAGCGGTTACAATGAGCAGTTCTTC,CASSLGSGYNEQFF
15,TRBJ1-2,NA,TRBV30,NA,TGTGCCTGTCTGCGGGGGGACAACACCCACTATGGCTACACCTTC,CACLRGDNTHYGYTF
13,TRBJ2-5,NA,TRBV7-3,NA,TGTGCCAGCAGCGTTGACAGCCAAGAGACCCAGTACTTC,CASSVDSQETQYF
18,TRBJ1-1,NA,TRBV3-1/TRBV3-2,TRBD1,TGTGCCAGCAGCCAAGTGGCGACAGGGGTCGCCTTGAACACTGAAGCTTTCTTT,CASSQVATGVALNTEAFF
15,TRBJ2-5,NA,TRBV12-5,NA,TGTGCTAGTGGTTTGGCCCAGTTTGTTCAAGAGACCCAGTACTTC,CASGLAQFVQETQYF
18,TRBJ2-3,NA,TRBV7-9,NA,TGTGCCAGCAGCTTATACCCGCGGGACAGTCGAGGTGGAGATACGCAGTATTTT,CASSLYPRDSRGGDTQYF
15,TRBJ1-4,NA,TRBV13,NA,TGTGCCAGCAGCATCAACAGGGACCAGGGTGAAAAACTGTTTTTT,CASSINRDQGEKLFF
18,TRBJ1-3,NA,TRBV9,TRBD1,TGTGCCAGCAGCGCTGGAAGGACAGGGCTGGTATCTGGAAACACCATATATTTT,CASSAGRTGLVSGNTIYF
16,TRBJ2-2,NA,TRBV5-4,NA,TGTGCCAGCAGCTTTGGATTCCTCAGGGACACCGGGGAGCTGTTTTTT,CASSFGFLRDTGELFF
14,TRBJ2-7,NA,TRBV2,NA,TGTGCCAGCAGTGGTAACAGTTACTCCTACGAGCAGTACTTC,CASSGNSYSYEQYF
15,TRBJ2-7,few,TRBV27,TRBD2,TGTGCCAGCAGTTTAAGGACTAGCGGGGGCCACGAGCAGTACTTC,CASSLRTSGGHEQYF
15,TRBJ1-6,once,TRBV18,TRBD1,TGTGCCAGCTCACCTACCGGGACAGATAATTCACCCCTCCACTTT,CASSPTGTDNSPLHF
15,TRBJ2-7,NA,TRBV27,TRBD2,TGTGCCAGCAGTTTATTAGCGGGGGGTCCCACCGAGCAGTACTTC,CASSLLAGGPTEQYF
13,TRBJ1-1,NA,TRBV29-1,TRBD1,TGCAGCGTTGAGGGACAGGGGATGGCTGAAGCTTTCTTT,CSVEGQGMAEAFF
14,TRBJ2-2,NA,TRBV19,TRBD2,TGTGCCAGTAGTATGGGGGGGAGTACCGGGGAGCTGTTTTTT,CASSMGGSTGELFF
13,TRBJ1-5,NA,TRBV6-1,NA,TGTGCCAGCAGTGAAAAACTCAATCAGCCCCAGCATTTT,CASSEKLNQPQHF
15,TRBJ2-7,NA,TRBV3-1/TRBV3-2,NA,TGTGCCAGCAGCCAGAGATATGAGAGCTCCTACGAGCAGTACTTC,CASSQRYESSYEQYF
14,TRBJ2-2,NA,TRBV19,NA,TGTGCCAGTAGTATCATAGGGGTAGCCGGGGAGCTGTTTTTT,CASSIIGVAGELFF
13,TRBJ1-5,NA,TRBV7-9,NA,TGTGCCAGCGGCGGGACGGATTATCAGCCCCAGCATTTT,CASGGTDYQPQHF